A selection of T cell receptor beta chains follows, all from one sample in a study of blood T cell repertoires in COVID-19. Clones were sequenced by immunoSEQ multiplex PCR, and TCRdb holds only the in-frame ones, with some missing. The sample consists of about 200,000 clones, more than 75% of them appearing once. Sequenced material: peripheral blood. The receptors come from a human donor in a cohort sampled during active COVID-19. The CDR3 runs from the conserved cysteine through the conserved F or W. Fields, in order: clone size, V gene, D gene, J gene, CDR3 protein, CDR3 DNA. A D gene is named only where the DNA matches it firmly. Clone size is given for some rows only: seen once, a few or many times, or a class if the clone is expanded.

clone size: once
V gene: TRBV5-1
D gene: TRBD2
J gene: TRBJ2-7
CDR3 protein: CASSPGLAGDESSYEQYF
CDR3 DNA: TGCGCCAGCAGCCCGGGACTAGCGGGTGACGAATCCTCCTACGAGCAGTACTTC

clone size: .
V gene: TRBV9
D gene: .
J gene: TRBJ2-3
CDR3 protein: CASSPRLFTDTQYF
CDR3 DNA: TGTGCCAGCAGCCCTAGACTTTTCACAGATACGCAGTATTTT

clone size: .
V gene: TRBV11-2
D gene: .
J gene: TRBJ1-2
CDR3 protein: CASSPTEGGQQGYTF
CDR3 DNA: TGTGCCAGCAGCCCGACGGAGGGGGGGCAGCAAGGCTACACCTTC

clone size: .
V gene: TRBV6-1
D gene: TRBD2
J gene: TRBJ2-1
CDR3 protein: CASSEGNWSGGEQFF
CDR3 DNA: TGTGCCAGCAGTGAAGGTAATTGGAGCGGGGGTGAGCAGTTCTTC

clone size: once
V gene: TRBV29-1
D gene: .
J gene: TRBJ2-7
CDR3 protein: CSVEDVGGLSSYEQYF
CDR3 DNA: TGCAGCGTTGAAGATGTCGGAGGACTAAGCTCCTACGAGCAGTACTTC

clone size: .
V gene: TRBV5-5
D gene: TRBD2
J gene: TRBJ2-7
CDR3 protein: CASSWGGYPYEQYF
CDR3 DNA: TGTGCCAGCAGCTGGGGGGGATATCCCTACGAGCAGTACTTC

clone size: many
V gene: TRBV3-1/TRBV3-2
D gene: TRBD2
J gene: TRBJ2-7
CDR3 protein: CASSQFSGGAGYEQYF
CDR3 DNA: TGTGCCAGCAGCCAATTTAGCGGGGGGGCCGGATACGAGCAGTACTTC

clone size: once
V gene: TRBV28
D gene: .
J gene: TRBJ1-6
CDR3 protein: CASSLGQYNSPLHF
CDR3 DNA: TGTGCCAGCAGCCTTGGACAGTATAATTCACCCCTCCACTTT

clone size: .
V gene: TRBV5-1
D gene: .
J gene: TRBJ2-5
CDR3 protein: CASRPTVTQETQYF
CDR3 DNA: TGCGCCAGCAGGCCGACAGTAACCCAAGAGACCCAGTACTTC

clone size: .
V gene: TRBV9
D gene: .
J gene: TRBJ1-3
CDR3 protein: CASSQTGFSGNTIYF
CDR3 DNA: TGTGCCAGCAGTCAAACAGGCTTCTCTGGAAACACCATATATTTT

clone size: .
V gene: TRBV6-5
D gene: TRBD2
J gene: TRBJ2-7
CDR3 protein: CASSYSTAGGTYEQYF
CDR3 DNA: TGTGCCAGCAGTTACTCGACCGCGGGGGGAACCTACGAGCAGTACTTC

clone size: once
V gene: TRBV11-2
D gene: .
J gene: TRBJ2-2
CDR3 protein: CASSRRDRNTGELFF
CDR3 DNA: TGTGCCAGCAGCCGGCGGGACAGAAACACCGGGGAGCTGTTTTTT

clone size: .
V gene: TRBV5-1
D gene: .
J gene: TRBJ1-5
CDR3 protein: CASSLDRNQPQHF
CDR3 DNA: TGCGCCAGCAGCTTGGACAGGAATCAGCCCCAGCATTTT

clone size: .
V gene: TRBV6-5
D gene: TRBD1
J gene: TRBJ1-6
CDR3 protein: CASSTEAGGNSPLHF
CDR3 DNA: TGTGCCAGCAGTACTGAGGCAGGGGGAAATTCACCCCTCCACTTT

clone size: once
V gene: TRBV27
D gene: .
J gene: TRBJ2-7
CDR3 protein: CASSLLGAPSSYEQYF
CDR3 DNA: TGTGCCAGCAGTTTATTGGGGGCACCGAGCTCCTACGAGCAGTACTTC

clone size: .
V gene: TRBV18
D gene: .
J gene: TRBJ2-3
CDR3 protein: CASSPYRALNTDTQYF
CDR3 DNA: TGTGCCAGCTCACCTTACAGGGCCCTAAACACAGATACGCAGTATTTT

clone size: .
V gene: TRBV24-1
D gene: TRBD1
J gene: TRBJ2-2
CDR3 protein: CATGDRVNPGELFF
CDR3 DNA: TGTGCCACGGGGGACAGGGTAAATCCCGGGGAGCTGTTTTTT

clone size: .
V gene: TRBV6-1
D gene: TRBD1
J gene: TRBJ1-3
CDR3 protein: CASSEGQGYTIYF
CDR3 DNA: TGTGCCAGCAGTGAAGGACAGGGTTACACCATATATTTT

clone size: .
V gene: TRBV4-3
D gene: .
J gene: TRBJ2-7
CDR3 protein: CASSQWPGTSYEQYF
CDR3 DNA: TGCGCCAGCAGCCAATGGCCGGGTACCTCCTACGAGCAGTACTTC

clone size: .
V gene: TRBV5-1
D gene: TRBD1
J gene: TRBJ2-5
CDR3 protein: CASSVSRGLGGETQYF
CDR3 DNA: TGCGCCAGCAGCGTCAGCAGGGGGCTCGGTGGAGAGACCCAGTACTTC

clone size: once
V gene: TRBV3-1/TRBV3-2
D gene: .
J gene: TRBJ2-2
CDR3 protein: CASSLSVHHGTGELFF
CDR3 DNA: TGTGCCAGCAGCCTCTCGGTTCACCATGGCACCGGGGAGCTGTTTTTT

clone size: .
V gene: TRBV12-3/TRBV12-4
D gene: .
J gene: TRBJ1-4
CDR3 protein: CASSWGVEKLFF
CDR3 DNA: TGTGCCAGCAGTTGGGGGGTCGAAAAACTGTTTTTT